The present TCR beta chain was sequenced within a study of T-cell reconstitution after alpha-beta-depleted transplantation in children. Notes on the study in general: At day 60, the high TCRbeta diversity found in some patients originated from recipient T cells and thymic progenitors that had survived. It was reported that alpha-beta T cells came from several hundred expanded graft clones (about two months after transplant). At one year after transplant, newly produced T cells mostly accounted for T-cell counts and diversity.

Losses at the gene ends were 3 bases for V and 4 bases for J; bases not matched to a gene: 7. CDR1 is MGHDK, CDR2 SYGVNS, per germline. CDR3 size: 15 residues. Unique molecular identifiers were built into the TCRbeta library. TCRdb reprocessed the PCR reads via MiXCR and lists one record per CDR3 protein. The sample records approximately 800,000 distinct CDR3 sequences, 16% being singletons. This clonotype was observed a handful of times. Its antigen is unknown. The chain links TRBV25-1 to TRBJ1-1; 8 nucleotides agree with TRBD1. The receptor was isolated from a male patient between 10 and 17 years old who had a stem cell transplant for acute lymphoblastic leukemia, so the T cells may come from the graft donor. This material consisted of PBMCs, mostly from graft donor cells, taken 360 days after TCRalphabeta/CD19-depleted stem cell transplant. The CDR3 region is CASSDFKTGGTEAFF. Written as DNA, the CDR3 is TGTGCCAGCAGTGATTTTAAAACAGGGGGCACTGAAGCTTTCTTT.